The present TCR beta chain was sequenced within a study of T cell changes during pregnancy in multiple sclerosis. Profiling relied on immunoSEQ multiplex PCR, and the TCRdb table lists in-frame clones only, not all of them. The sample carries about 59,000 clones, more than 75% recorded once. Trimming left V 3 bases short and J 2 bases short, with 15 bases between. This CDR3 region has 16 residues. Germline-derived CDR1 and CDR2 are KGHSH and LQKENI. This sequence joins TRBV18 and TRBJ2-3; maybe TRBD1 (5 bases). The TCR sequence derives from a human donor whose cells served as feeder cells for cultures in a pregnancy study. What was sequenced was peripheral blood from another person, used as feeder cells. CDR3 sequence: CASSPNRQGVTDTQYF. CDR3 coding DNA: TGTGCCAGCTCACCCAATCGCCAGGGCGTCACAGATACGCAGTATTTT.